The next 4 T cell receptor beta chains were all read from a single sample in a study of human T cells and chemical hapten exposure. Time point in this sample: patch test 2, 6 weeks after DPC sensitization. Documented treatment: therapeutic diphenylcyclopropenone sensitization with weekly scalp DPC. TCRdb itself ran the RACE reads through MiXCR, one entry per CDR3 protein. The sample shows about 40,000 distinct CDR3 sequences, less than 4% of them seen only once. Source: whole blood, taken in connection with sensitization to the hapten diphenylcyclopropenone (DPC). These receptors were collected from a man in his forties or fifties with alopecia areata. Some clones in this sample may be carry-over from other donors' samples.

This clonotype came up many times. The rearrangement links TRBV28 to TRBJ2-7; TRBD2 is a possible D gene (6 bases). Trimming shortened V by 8 bases and J by 3 bases, and 23 bases separated the two germline ends. The CDR3 totals 16 residues. From germline, CDR1 is MDHEN and CDR2 SYDVKM. CDR3 amino acids: CASLPGRGTSFYEQYF. The CDR3 nucleotides are TGTGCCAGCCTCCCCGGACGGGGGACTTCGTTCTACGAGCAGTACTTC.

This clonotype was seen repeatedly, ten times or more. The J gene is TRBJ1-5, the V gene TRBV2; D is uncertain. Germline-derived CDR1 and CDR2 are SNHLY and FYNNEI. This CDR3 comprises 13 residues. Trimming cost V 3 bases and J 3 bases, with 6 bases left between them. CDR3 sequence reads: CASSDDFNQPQHF. The CDR3 DNA is TGTGCCAGCAGTGATGATTTCAATCAGCCCCAGCATTTT.

This clonotype was picked up many times. The rearrangement links TRBV20-1 to TRBJ2-1, with TRBD2 identical over 14 bases. Germline V gene sequence: CDR1 DFQATT, CDR2 SNEGSKA (reference sequence). The CDR3 covers 13 residues. CDR3 amino acids: CSGDGLAGGEQFF. Here the CDR3 DNA reads TGCAGCGGGGATGGACTAGCGGGAGGAGAGCAGTTCTTC.

This clonotype was counted ten times or more. In nucleotides, the CDR3 is TGTGCCAGTAGTCTTACCCGGGACTTGAACTACGAGCAGTACTTC. It yields the protein CASSLTRDLNYEQYF. The rearrangement links TRBV19 to TRBJ2-7; TRBD2 is a possible D gene (6 bases). The length of the CDR3 is 15 residues. Deletions cut 5 bases from V and 3 bases from J, with 17 bases between. Germline-derived CDR1 and CDR2 are LNHDA and SQIVND (reference sequence). Drawing the rest from reference TRBV19 and TRBJ2-7, the complete variable domain is DGGITQSPKYLFRKEGQNVTLSCEQNLNHDAMYWYRQDPGQGLRLIYYSQIVNDFQKGDIAEGYSVSREKKESFPLTVTSAQKNPTAFYLCASSLTRDLNYEQYFGPGTRLTVT.